A selection of T cell receptor beta chains follows, all from one sample in a study of cytomegalovirus exposure and HLA in healthy donors. Only in-frame clones appear in the TCRdb table, and some are missing; sequencing was by immunoSEQ multiplex PCR. The sample has 60,000 to 65,000 clones; around 87% are singletons. Sequencing used PBMCs. These receptors originate from a man younger than 35 in good health and CMV-seronegative. CDR3s include the opening cysteine and the closing phenylalanine or tryptophan. D genes are given only for firm matches. Clone size is shown for a subset of rows, as once, few, many or a class of expanded clone.

d_call	clone_size	v_call	j_call	cdr3_aa	cdr3_nt
TRBD2	.	TRBV11-2	TRBJ2-5	CASSLFPGVAGKETQYF	TGTGCCAGCAGCTTATTCCCCGGGGTAGCGGGCAAAGAGACCCAGTACTTC
.	.	TRBV5-8	TRBJ1-2	CASSYSPVYGYTF	TGTGCCAGCAGCTACTCCCCTGTTTATGGCTACACCTTC
.	.	TRBV4-1	TRBJ2-3	CASSQGLEGGTDTQYF	TGCGCCAGCAGCCAAGGGCTAGAGGGGGGCACAGATACGCAGTATTTT
TRBD1	once	TRBV6-5	TRBJ2-7	CASSFRDSAYEQYF	TGTGCCAGCAGTTTCCGGGACAGCGCCTACGAGCAGTACTTC
TRBD1	.	TRBV6-5	TRBJ1-2	CASSYFGGTAHGYTF	TGTGCCAGCAGTTACTTTGGGGGGACAGCTCATGGCTACACCTTC
.	.	TRBV2	TRBJ1-1	CASSPGARNTEAFF	TGTGCCAGCAGTCCAGGGGCCCGGAACACTGAAGCTTTCTTT
TRBD1	.	TRBV2	TRBJ1-1	CASSEAHGTGSVAEAFF	TGTGCCAGCAGTGAAGCGCACGGGACAGGGAGTGTCGCTGAAGCTTTCTTT
.	once	TRBV11-2	TRBJ2-7	CASSLLEGGEQYF	TGTGCCAGCAGCTTATTGGAAGGCGGCGAGCAGTACTTC
.	once	TRBV27	TRBJ1-2	CASSSVGLEGYTF	TGTGCCAGCAGTTCGGTGGGGCTCGAGGGCTACACCTTC
.	.	TRBV9	TRBJ1-2	CASSVVAGTYGYTF	TGTGCCAGCAGCGTAGTCGCAGGCACCTATGGCTACACCTTC
.	.	TRBV5-1	TRBJ1-2	CASSLETKGNGYTF	TGCGCCAGCAGCTTGGAAACAAAGGGGAATGGCTACACCTTC
.	.	TRBV29-1	TRBJ2-7	CSVEDRASSYEQYF	TGCAGCGTTGAAGATCGTGCTAGCTCCTACGAGCAGTACTTC
TRBD1	.	TRBV30	TRBJ2-1	CAWKPDRGWNEQFF	TGTGCCTGGAAACCGGACAGGGGCTGGAATGAGCAGTTCTTC
.	.	TRBV28	TRBJ1-1	CASSLSRVGTEAFF	TGTGCCAGCAGTTTAAGCAGGGTCGGCACTGAAGCTTTCTTT
.	.	TRBV21-1	TRBJ2-7	CATEFLTRLPPNYEQYF	TGTGCCACCGAGTTCCTTACACGACTCCCCCCCAACTACGAGCAGTACTTC
.	few	TRBV9	TRBJ1-6	CASSVDISRGSPLHF	TGTGCCAGCAGCGTAGACATCTCAAGAGGCTCACCCCTCCACTTT
.	.	TRBV29-1	TRBJ1-3	CSVEAGAGGNTIYF	TGCAGCGTTGAGGCAGGGGCCGGGGGAAACACCATATATTTT
TRBD1	.	TRBV7-2	TRBJ1-1	CASKGGIGNTEAFF	TGTGCCAGCAAAGGGGGCATTGGGAACACTGAAGCTTTCTTT
.	.	TRBV9	TRBJ1-6	CASSVETGRDSPLHF	TGTGCCAGCAGCGTAGAAACAGGTCGTGATTCACCCCTCCACTTT
TRBD1	.	TRBV11-2	TRBJ2-7	CASSPNRGTYEQYF	TGTGCCAGCAGCCCAAACAGGGGAACCTACGAGCAGTACTTC
TRBD1	.	TRBV6-5	TRBJ2-7	CASSYGQAFNEQYF	TGTGCCAGCAGTTATGGACAGGCTTTCAACGAGCAGTACTTC
TRBD1	.	TRBV27	TRBJ2-5	CARGQGARTQYF	TGTGCCAGGGGACAGGGGGCGCGGACCCAGTACTTC
.	few	TRBV10-3	TRBJ1-3	CAISQQGPGNTIYF	TGTGCCATCAGTCAACAGGGCCCTGGAAACACCATATATTTT
.	.	TRBV11-2	TRBJ1-1	CASSPPGRAEAFF	TGTGCCAGCAGCCCCCCCGGGCGGGCTGAAGCTTTCTTT
.	.	TRBV9	TRBJ2-3	CASSFGDRESGDTQYF	TGTGCCAGCAGCTTCGGGGACCGGGAGAGTGGAGATACGCAGTATTTT
TRBD1	.	TRBV28	TRBJ1-5	CASSSNFDRVEQPQHF	TGTGCCAGCAGTTCCAACTTCGACAGGGTGGAACAGCCCCAGCATTTT
.	.	TRBV28	TRBJ1-1	CASSLLGGTEAFF	TGTGCCAGCAGTTTACTTGGAGGCACTGAAGCTTTCTTT
.	.	TRBV18	TRBJ1-1	CASSLTVTLNTEAFF	TGTGCCAGCTCACTCACGGTTACGCTGAACACTGAAGCTTTCTTT
TRBD2	once	TRBV19	TRBJ2-7	CASSMGPGGVYEQYF	TGTGCCAGTAGTATGGGACCCGGGGGGGTCTACGAGCAGTACTTC
.	once	TRBV27	TRBJ1-1	CASSRSTGNTEAFF	TGTGCCAGCAGTAGATCGACAGGGAACACTGAAGCTTTCTTT
TRBD1	.	TRBV5-1	TRBJ2-7	CASQIDRGPYEQYF	TGCGCCAGCCAAATAGACAGGGGGCCCTACGAGCAGTACTTC
TRBD1	.	TRBV2	TRBJ1-5	CASSYTGGRGNQPQHF	TGTGCCAGCAGTTATACAGGGGGCAGAGGCAATCAGCCCCAGCATTTT
TRBD2	.	TRBV29-1	TRBJ2-2	CSTWEGTGELFF	TGCAGCACCTGGGAGGGGACCGGGGAGCTGTTTTTT
TRBD1	once	TRBV29-1	TRBJ1-6	CSVSPGTDNSPLHF	TGCAGCGTGTCCCCCGGGACAGACAATTCACCCCTCCACTTT
TRBD2	once	TRBV30	TRBJ2-3	CASSPRGGGTDTQYF	TGTGCCTCTTCCCCCCGGGGAGGGGGCACAGATACGCAGTATTTT
TRBD2	.	TRBV10-3	TRBJ2-7	CAIRAGEGKTSGGTYEQYF	TGTGCCATCAGGGCTGGGGAGGGAAAGACTAGCGGGGGTACCTACGAGCAGTACTTC
.	.	TRBV9	TRBJ1-2	CASSVDGRGTGYTF	TGTGCCAGCAGCGTAGATGGGAGGGGAACCGGCTACACCTTC
TRBD1	.	TRBV7-2	TRBJ1-1	CASCRDRNFMNTEAFF	TGTGCCAGCTGTCGGGACAGAAATTTTATGAACACTGAAGCTTTCTTT
TRBD1	.	TRBV29-1	TRBJ2-5	CSVTPAWDSQETQYF	TGCAGCGTCACCCCAGCCTGGGACAGTCAAGAGACCCAGTACTTC
.	.	TRBV29-1	TRBJ1-1	CSVDLLGGAIETEAFF	TGCAGCGTTGACCTCCTTGGGGGGGCAATCGAGACTGAAGCTTTCTTT
TRBD1	once	TRBV11-3	TRBJ1-2	CASSFRTGYGYTF	TGTGCCAGCAGCTTCCGGACAGGGTATGGCTACACCTTC
TRBD1	.	TRBV7-6	TRBJ1-1	CASSPQGIAFF	TGTGCCAGCAGCCCACAGGGGATAGCTTTCTTT
.	.	TRBV7-2	TRBJ2-3	CASSYFASTDTQYF	TGTGCCAGCAGCTACTTCGCTAGCACAGATACGCAGTATTTT
.	.	TRBV7-3	TRBJ2-1	CASSLFEDEQFF	TGTGCCAGCAGCTTGTTCGAGGATGAGCAGTTCTTC
.	.	TRBV5-1	TRBJ2-2	CASSLFAVGELFF	TGCGCCAGCAGCTTGTTTGCAGTAGGGGAGCTGTTTTTT
.	.	TRBV4-1	TRBJ2-2	CASSQGATRNTGELFF	TGCGCCAGCAGCCAAGGGGCGACAAGGAACACCGGGGAGCTGTTTTTT
.	.	TRBV5-4	TRBJ2-5	CASSFELRETQYF	TGTGCCAGCAGCTTTGAGCTACGGGAGACCCAGTACTTC